This T cell receptor beta chain was documented in a study of spatial heterogeneity in lung cancer. Study context: Detected sequences consistently included more beta-chain ones than alpha-chain ones.

Time point reported: sample taken at primary tumor resection. Material for sequencing was whole RNA from tumor, nontumor lung or frozen PBMC, left unsorted. Samples came from roughly 72 TRACERx patients with untreated early-stage lung cancer. V lost 5 bases and J lost 2; bases outside the gene matches: 6. This CDR3 contains 15 residues. Germline-derived CDR1 and CDR2 are MNHEY and SMNVEV (reference sequence). By share of the sample, this clonotype is medium-sized (0.01 to 0.1%). In the library, each TCR cDNA molecule bore its own unique molecular identifier. TCRdb independently ran MiXCR on the 5' RACE reads; one entry per CDR3 protein. The sample yields roughly 5,300 distinct CDR3 sequences, roughly a quarter seen once.

The TCR was taken from a male donor with early-stage non-small cell lung cancer. The rearrangement links TRBV27 to TRBJ2-7, with 10 positions matching TRBD2. Here the sequenced sample was PBMCs, taken at surgery. In DNA form, the CDR3 reads TGTGCCAGCAGTAGCCTAGCGGGGGCCGCCTACGAGCAGTACTTC. This sequence encodes CASSSLAGAAYEQYF.